This TCR beta chain was obtained from a study of blood T cell repertoires in COVID-19. In the study overall: Sites across the United States, Italy and Spain contributed samples from acute and convalescent COVID-19.

The germline V gene encodes CDR1 SGHVS and CDR2 FNYEAQ. The CDR3 is 14 residues long. Trimming stripped 7 bases from V and 1 base from J, with 14 bases between. The authors' processing: Reference gene primer amplification in the assay estimated nucleated cell counts. Method: immunoSEQ multiplex PCR; TCRdb's copy keeps in-frame clones and lacks some. From that table come the V and J calls and clone size; the DNA was used to work out D and trimming. The sample contains under 300,000 clones, around nine tenths of which appear only once. The chain has TRBV7-6 and TRBJ2-7, with D hard to call. The sequencing sample was made of peripheral blood. This clonotype originated in a man in his forties or fifties with acute or convalescent COVID-19. In DNA form, the CDR3 reads TGTGCCAGCACCAAAATGGCAGGATCCTACGAGCAGTACTTC. Encoded protein: CASTKMAGSYEQYF. The whole variable domain, remainder taken from reference TRBV7-6 and TRBJ2-7, is GAGVSQSPRYKVTKRGQDVALRCDPISGHVSLYWYRQALGQGPEFLTYFNYEAQQDKSGLPNDRFSAERPEGSISTLTIQRTEQRDSAMYRCASTKMAGSYEQYFGPGTRLTVT.